The next 15 T cell receptor beta chains were all read from a single sample in a study of T cell repertoires and leukemia-associated antigens. These receptors lack a known antigen. In TCRdb, the 5' RACE reads were re-called with MiXCR into one record per CDR3 protein. The table records 9,700 or so distinct CDR3 sequences, roughly 40% of them present only once. The sample comprised CD3+ T cells sorted from blood and cultured. These receptors were taken from a female donor in good health.

The chain carries TRBV20-1 and TRBJ2-3; D unclear. CDR3 length: 15 residues. Germline CDR1 reads DFQATT; CDR2 reads SNEGSKA (reference sequence). V lost 4 bases, J lost 2 bases, and 16 bases lay in between. DNA of the CDR3: TGCAGTGCTAACCCCTTAGGAACATACACAGATACGCAGTATTTT. Protein sequence: CSANPLGTYTDTQYF.

This clonotype was seen a handful of times. The V call is TRBV7-8, the J call TRBJ1-1, with D uncertain. The CDR3 loop spans 17 amino acids. Trimming pared 5 bases from V and 6 bases from J, leaving 25 bases between. Per the germline V gene, CDR1 is SGHVS and CDR2 is FQNEAQ. CDR3 region: CASSERPGYPRVAEAFF. CDR3 nucleotide sequence: TGTGCCAGCAGCGAACGACCCGGGTACCCACGAGTGGCTGAAGCTTTCTTT.

As regards this clonotype: An end of the junction differs from the germline gene, which may be a read error. V and J are TRBV4-1 and TRBJ2-3; no definite D call. Germline values: CDR1 MGHRA, CDR2 YSYEKL. The CDR3 contains 14 residues. The chain's CDR3 is CASNQECRTDTQYF. CDR3 DNA sequence: TGCGCCAGCAACCAAGAATGCAGAACAGATACGCAGTATTTT.

The chain uses TRBV5-1 and TRBJ1-1; D is uncertain. The length of the CDR3 is 9 residues. Looked up from germline, CDR1 is SGHRS and CDR2 is YFSETQ. Trimming stripped 10 bases from V and 3 bases from J, with 4 bases between. CDR3 DNA sequence: TGCGCCTTTGACACTGAAGCTTTCTTT. Translating it yields CAFDTEAFF.

The chain joins TRBV12-3 or TRBV12-4 to TRBJ2-5; the match to TRBD2 covers 12 bases. The CDR3 consists of 20 residues. The trim removed 1 base at V and 3 bases at J, leaving 15 bases unmatched. The CDR3 is CASSLGGAWTSGTSKETQYF. DNA for the CDR3: TGTGCCAGCAGTTTAGGGGGAGCATGGACTAGCGGGACATCAAAAGAGACCCAGTACTTC.

This clonotype has a handful of counts. This chain connects TRBV7-8 to TRBJ2-3; 12 bases map to TRBD2. The CDR3 loop spans 16 amino acids. Trimming cost V 1 base and J 4 bases; bases outside gene matches: 3. CDR1 and CDR2 (germline): SGHVS, FQNEAQ. CDR3 sequence: CASSLVGLAGPDTQYF. In nucleotides, the CDR3 is TGTGCCAGCAGCTTAGTGGGACTAGCGGGCCCAGATACGCAGTATTTT.

This clonotype is medium-sized within its sample. V usage is TRBV5-1 and J usage is TRBJ2-1; D might be TRBD1 (6 bases). This CDR3 has 17 residues. The germline gives CDR1 SGHRS, CDR2 YFSETQ. Trimming removed 0 bases at V and 5 bases at J, with 18 bases between. CDR3 in amino acids: CASSLAGQTSGHNEQFF. DNA of the CDR3: TGCGCCAGCAGCTTGGCAGGACAGACCTCAGGCCACAATGAGCAGTTCTTC.

This chain links TRBV4-3 with TRBJ2-7, with D tentatively TRBD2 (5 bases). The CDR3 runs 19 residues. Per the germline V gene, CDR1 is LGHNA and CDR2 is YSLEER. Trimming left V 1 base short and J 0 bases short, with 22 bases between. As DNA, the CDR3 is TGCGCCAGCAGCCAAGGGATCCACGAAACGGGATTAATCTCCTACGAGCAGTACTTC. Its translation is CASSQGIHETGLISYEQYF.

There are a few counts of this clonotype. This sequence joins TRBV5-1 and TRBJ2-1; tentatively, D is TRBD2 (6 bases). V lost 5 bases to trimming and J lost 6 bases, with 18 bases between them. The germline CDR1 and CDR2 sequences are SGHRS and YFSETQ. This CDR3 is 15 amino acids long. CDR3 sequence: CASRQTGALANEQFF. CDR3 sequence (DNA): TGCGCCAGCAGACAAACGGGAGCTCTGGCCAATGAGCAGTTCTTC.

This rearrangement joins TRBV6-5 to TRBJ2-5, with D perhaps TRBD1 (7 bases). The V gene lost 8 bases and the J gene lost 2 bases, with 12 bases spanning the gap. Germline loops: CDR1 MNHEY, CDR2 SVGAGI. This CDR3 has 13 residues. In DNA, the CDR3 is TGTGCCAGCGGGGGGACAGCGCAAGAGACCCAGTACTTC. Encoded protein: CASGGTAQETQYF.

The V gene is TRBV20-1, the J gene TRBJ2-5; possibly TRBD2 for D (6 bases). Trimming cost V 0 bases and J 5 bases, with 19 bases left between them. CDR1 DFQATT and CDR2 SNEGSKA come from the germline V gene (reference sequence). The CDR3 runs to 16 residues. As DNA, the CDR3 is TGCAGTGCTAGAGATTGGGTACTAGCAGAGGGGGAGACCCAGTACTTC. The encoded protein is CSARDWVLAEGETQYF.

Details on this clonotype: Its ends do not fully match the called genes, so a read error is possible. This rearrangement joins TRBV30 to TRBJ2-1; D possibly corresponds to TRBD2 (5 bases). Looked up from germline, CDR1 is GTSNPN and CDR2 is SVGIG (reference sequence). The CDR3 totals 16 residues. The CDR3 DNA sequence: TGTGCCTGGATCCCCCCAGCGGCAACTTCCTACGATGAGCAGTTCTTC. This gives the protein CAWIPPAATSYDEQFF.

Comments on this clonotype: With a much larger clone just one base away, this may be a read error. V gene TRBV28 combines with J gene TRBJ1-6, with D uncertain. This CDR3 has 16 residues. CDR1 MDHEN and CDR2 SYDVKM come from the germline V gene. CDR3 region: CAGSRRSGSYNSPLHF. As DNA, the CDR3 is TGTGCCGGCAGTCGGAGGTCCGGGAGTTATAATTCACCCCTCCACTTT.

Turning to this clonotype: The junction departs from the called germline gene at one end, perhaps through a read error. The rearrangement joins TRBV11-3 to TRBJ1-5; D not resolved. Germline assignment: CDR1 SGHNT and CDR2 YENEEA. The CDR3 has 17 amino acids. DNA of the CDR3: TGTGCCAACAACCAGAGGAGCGGGAGAGATTCTGGGGAGCCCCGGCATTTT. It codes for CANNQRSGRDSGEPRHF.

The J gene is TRBJ1-2, the V gene TRBV10-3; 9 bases fit TRBD1. The CDR3 is made up of 13 amino acids. Germline-derived CDR1 and CDR2 are ENHRY and SYGVKD. Losses at the gene ends were 6 bases for V and 8 bases for J; bases not matched to a gene: 7. The CDR3 here is CAISRDRVGGYTF. The DNA for the CDR3 is TGTGCCATCAGCCGGGACAGGGTGGGCGGCTACACCTTC.